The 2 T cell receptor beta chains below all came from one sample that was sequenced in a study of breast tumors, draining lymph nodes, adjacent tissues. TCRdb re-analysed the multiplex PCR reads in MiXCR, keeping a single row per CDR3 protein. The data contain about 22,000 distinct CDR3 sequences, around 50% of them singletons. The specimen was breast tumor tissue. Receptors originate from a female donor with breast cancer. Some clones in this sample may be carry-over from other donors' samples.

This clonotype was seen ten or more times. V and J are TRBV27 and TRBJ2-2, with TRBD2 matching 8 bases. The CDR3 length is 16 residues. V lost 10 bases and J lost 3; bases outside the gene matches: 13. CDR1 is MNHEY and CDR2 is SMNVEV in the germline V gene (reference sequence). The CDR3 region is CATSTGGRADTGELFF. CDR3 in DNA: TGTGCCACATCCACGGGAGGGAGGGCCGACACCGGGGAGCTGTTTTTT.

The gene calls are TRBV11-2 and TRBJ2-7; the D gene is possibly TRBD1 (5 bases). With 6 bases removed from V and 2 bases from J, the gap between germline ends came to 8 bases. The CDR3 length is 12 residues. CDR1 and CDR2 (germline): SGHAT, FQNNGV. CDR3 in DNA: TGTGCCAGCAGTCAGGGTACCTACGAGCAGTACTTC. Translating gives CASSQGTYEQYF.